Each of the 27 T cell receptor beta chains below was sequenced from the same sample in a study of CD8+ T cells in alopecia areata. Treatment denoted: oral pan-JAK inhibitor, 5-10 mg twice daily. Extraction of RNA preceded its reverse transcription into cDNA, which served as the sequencing template. The table came from immunoSEQ multiplex PCR; TCRdb's copy has only in-frame clones and leaves some out. Of some 190,000 clones listed, 40% to 65% are singletons. This specimen consisted of CD8+ T cells sorted from blood, obtained at roughly week 52, from a patient treated with tofacitinib. The receptors derive from a human donor with alopecia areata.

The V gene is TRBV5-6, the J gene TRBJ1-2; D not certain. The V and J ends lost 0 bases and 4 bases respectively, with 10 bases between them. The CDR3 contains 14 residues. Germline values: CDR1 SGHDT, CDR2 YYEEEE. CDR3 amino acids: CASSLAGSSYGYTF. The CDR3 DNA is TGTGCCAGCAGCTTGGCCGGGTCCAGCTATGGCTACACCTTC.

V gene TRBV10-2 combines with J gene TRBJ1-1; D is unclear. This CDR3 is 13 amino acids long. Germline CDR1 reads WSHSY; CDR2 reads SAAADI. V dropped 8 bases and J dropped 6 bases, with 16 bases sitting between them. The CDR3 DNA follows: TGCGCCAGCCACTCAGCAACACGAGCTGAAGCTTTCTTT. It translates to CASHSATRAEAFF.

The chain is built from TRBV25-1 and TRBJ2-1; D is perhaps TRBD2 (5 bases). This CDR3 is built from 14 residues. Trimming removed 4 bases from V and 5 bases from J, with 12 bases in between. Germline lookup yields CDR1 MGHDK and CDR2 SYGVNS. This chain's CDR3 is CASSGLAGDNEQFF. The CDR3 nucleotides are TGTGCCAGCAGTGGGCTAGCAGGCGACAATGAGCAGTTCTTC.

The V call is TRBV29-1, the J call TRBJ1-5; 8 bases fit TRBD1. CDR3 length equals 13 residues. Germline CDR1 SQVTM, CDR2 ANQGSEA. Germline trimming cut 6 bases from V and 7 bases from J; bases unmatched to any gene: 8. In DNA, the CDR3 is TGCAGCGTAAAGGACAGGGCAGGACAGCCCCAGCATTTT. Translated: CSVKDRAGQPQHF.

This clone came up a few times. The chain uses TRBV2 and TRBJ1-5; TRBD1 agrees at 7 bases. J lost 5 bases, V lost 4 bases, and 5 bases had no gene match. Germline CDR1 is SNHLY and CDR2 is FYNNEI. This CDR3 contains 14 residues. CDR3 bases: TGTGCCAGCAGTGGCGGACAGGCAGATCAGCCCCAGCATTTT. Its translation: CASSGGQADQPQHF.

This clone was seen a few times. The chain employs TRBV29-1 and TRBJ1-2; 11 bases match TRBD1. The CDR3 has 17 amino acids. CDR1 SQVTM and CDR2 ANQGSEA come from the germline V gene. V shed 6 bases, J shed 1 base, and the junction held 13 bases outside the gene matches. CDR3 sequence (DNA): TGCAGCGTCGTTAACCGGGACAGGGGGGAACTTAACTATGGCTACACCTTC. Encoded protein: CSVVNRDRGELNYGYTF.

This chain uses TRBV15 with TRBJ1-5; maybe TRBD1 (5 bases). This CDR3 contains 15 residues. CDR1 is LNHNV, CDR2 YYDKDF, per germline (reference sequence). Trimming stripped 6 bases from V and 1 base from J, with 13 bases between. The CDR3 bases are TGTGCCACCAGTCCCGGGACTGAGAGCAATCAGCCCCAGCATTTT. Translated: CATSPGTESNQPQHF.

The chain joins TRBV4-2 to TRBJ2-5; 7 bases line up with TRBD2. Germline values: CDR1 LGHNA, CDR2 YNFKEQ. The V and J ends lost 6 bases and 2 bases, in that order; junction bases with no gene match: 18. The CDR3 contains 18 residues. As DNA, the CDR3 is TGTGCCAGCAGTCCCCGGGTAGCGGGCAATAATTGGCAAGAGACCCAGTACTTC. This sequence encodes CASSPRVAGNNWQETQYF.

V and J are TRBV20-1 and TRBJ2-5, with D perhaps matching TRBD1 (6 bases). CDR3 size: 11 residues. CDR1 DFQATT and CDR2 SNEGSKA come from the germline V gene (reference sequence). V was trimmed by 5 bases and J by 2 bases, leaving 6 bases between them. CDR3 DNA: TGCAGTGCTGGACAGCAAGAGACCCAGTACTTC. Translating it yields CSAGQQETQYF.

The rearrangement links TRBV29-1 to TRBJ1-1, with D hard to call. The V gene lost 4 bases and the J gene lost 1 base, with 7 bases spanning the gap. CDR1 is SQVTM and CDR2 is ANQGSEA in the germline V gene. This CDR3 has 12 residues. CDR3 bases: TGCAGCGTTGGGGCAGGGAACACTGAAGCTTTCTTT. Its protein is CSVGAGNTEAFF.

This chain connects TRBV2 to TRBJ2-3, with D perhaps TRBD2 (5 bases). Germline assignment: CDR1 SNHLY and CDR2 FYNNEI. CDR3 size: 15 residues. V lost 6 bases and J lost 0, with 13 bases in between. In DNA form, the CDR3 reads TGTGCCAGCAGCCCCGGGATAACTAGCACAGATACGCAGTATTTT. Translation gives CASSPGITSTDTQYF.

V usage is TRBV5-6 and J usage is TRBJ2-7, with a tentative D call TRBD1 (6 bases). From germline, CDR1 is SGHDT and CDR2 YYEEEE. V shed 0 bases and J shed 0 bases, with 13 bases lying between them. The CDR3 has 16 amino acids. The CDR3 DNA reads TGTGCCAGCAGCTTGGAGCACAGGGAGACCTCCTACGAGCAGTACTTC. It encodes CASSLEHRETSYEQYF.

The J gene is TRBJ1-2, the V gene TRBV7-9; TRBD1 matches 11 bases. V was pared by 5 bases and J by 4 bases, with 6 bases of the junction left unmatched. The germline V gene has CDR1 SEHNR and CDR2 FQNEAQ (reference sequence). This CDR3 is built from 15 residues. For the CDR3, the DNA is TGTGCCAGCAGCCCCCGGACAGGGGGCTTCTATGGCTACACCTTC. Protein product: CASSPRTGGFYGYTF. The variable domain in full, completed from reference TRBV7-9 and TRBJ1-2, reads DTGVSQNPRHKITKRGQNVTFRCDPISEHNRLYWYRQTLGQGPEFLTYFQNEAQLEKSRLLSDRFSAERPKGSFSTLEIQRTEQGDSAMYLCASSPRTGGFYGYTFGSGTRLTVV.

The J gene is TRBJ2-5, the V gene TRBV7-9, with D possibly matching TRBD1 (5 bases). This CDR3 spans 14 amino acids. Germline lookup yields CDR1 SEHNR and CDR2 FQNEAQ (reference sequence). Trimming removed 7 bases at V and 5 bases at J, with 17 bases between. The CDR3 coding sequence is TGTGCCAGCAACCATCAGGGAAGTGGGGAGACCCAGTACTTC. Residues: CASNHQGSGETQYF.

This clone was picked up a small number of times. V is TRBV7-9 and J is TRBJ1-5; D possibly corresponds to TRBD1 (5 bases). The CDR3 length is 14 residues. Trimming took off 4 bases at V and 6 bases at J, with 13 bases between the two ends. Germline V lookup: CDR1 SEHNR, CDR2 FQNEAQ (reference sequence). The CDR3 loop is CASSWGRAGQPQHF. DNA of the CDR3: TGTGCCAGCAGCTGGGGCAGGGCGGGTCAGCCCCAGCATTTT.

A few counts support this clone. V is TRBV28 and J is TRBJ2-1; D is ambiguous. CDR3 length: 11 residues. Trimming took off 8 bases at V and 8 bases at J, with 10 bases between the two ends. CDR1 and CDR2 (germline): MDHEN, SYDVKM. CDR3 bases: TGTGCCAGCCTAAAGCTGGATGAGCAGTTCTTC. Protein product: CASLKLDEQFF.

This clone was counted between two and nine times. This rearrangement joins TRBV7-9 to TRBJ1-1, with TRBD1 matching 10 bases. The CDR3 has 17 amino acids. The germline V gene has CDR1 SEHNR and CDR2 FQNEAQ (reference sequence). With 5 bases clipped from V and 7 bases from J, the junction kept 16 bases outside the gene matches. In nucleotides, the CDR3 is TGTGCCAGCAGCGCCGACCCCAGACAGGGGGCGAAGGGTGAAGCTTTCTTT. Protein product: CASSADPRQGAKGEAFF.

The rearrangement links TRBV2 to TRBJ2-7, with TRBD1 identical over 9 bases. Germline V gene data show CDR1 as SNHLY and CDR2 as FYNNEI. The CDR3 totals 12 residues. J was trimmed by 7 bases and V by 8 bases; bases with no gene match: 6. The CDR3: CASRDRAREQYF. Written as DNA, the CDR3 is TGTGCCAGCCGGGACAGGGCGAGGGAGCAGTACTTC. The full variable domain, rest sourced from reference TRBV2 and TRBJ2-7, is EPEVTQTPSHQVTQMGQEVILRCVPISNHLYFYWYRQILGQKVEFLVSFYNNEISEKSEIFDDQFSVERPDGSNFTLKIRSTKLEDSAMYFCASRDRAREQYFGPGTRLTVT.

This clone was found a few times. J is TRBJ1-1 and V is TRBV30; D remains unclear. The V gene lost 0 bases and the J gene lost 6 bases, with 11 bases spanning the gap. There are 13 residues in the CDR3. Germline CDR1 reads GTSNPN; CDR2 reads SVGIG (reference sequence). The CDR3 sequence: CAWSVSSFAEAFF. The CDR3 DNA reads TGTGCCTGGAGTGTTTCCTCCTTCGCTGAAGCTTTCTTT.

This clone has just a few counts. The rearrangement links TRBV4-1 to TRBJ2-1; the D is unclear. The germline V and J ends were trimmed by 4 bases and 3 bases, with 4 bases remaining between them. The CDR3 totals 12 residues. Germline CDR1 MGHRA, CDR2 YSYEKL. CDR3 DNA sequence: TGCGCCAGCAGCCCGAACTACAATGAGCAGTTCTTC. It yields the protein CASSPNYNEQFF.

The genes are TRBV7-9 and TRBJ1-1; 7 bases map to TRBD1. CDR1 is SEHNR, CDR2 FQNEAQ, per germline (reference sequence). This CDR3 contains 15 residues. The trim removed 5 bases at V and 4 bases at J, leaving 10 bases unmatched. As DNA, the CDR3 is TGTGCCAGCAGCGACAGCCTAGGGACAGCCACTGAAGCTTTCTTT. Its translation is CASSDSLGTATEAFF.

This sequence joins TRBV29-1 and TRBJ2-7; no clear D gene. The CDR3 has 13 amino acids. V was pared by 4 bases and J by 0 bases, with 10 bases between. The germline V gene encodes CDR1 SQVTM and CDR2 ANQGSEA. The CDR3 region is CSVADGVSYEQYF. DNA of the CDR3: TGCAGCGTTGCCGATGGGGTCTCCTACGAGCAGTACTTC.

Points on this clone: This sample includes further DNA sequences coding for the same CDR3. The J gene is TRBJ2-7, the V gene TRBV5-1; weak D call: TRBD1 (5 bases). The CDR3 consists of 13 residues. Germline lookup yields CDR1 SGHRS and CDR2 YFSETQ. The V end lost 4 bases, the J end lost 2 bases, and 10 bases lay between the germline ends. The CDR3: CASSPQGAYEQYF. The DNA of the CDR3 is TGCGCCAGCAGCCCTCAGGGTGCCTACGAGCAGTACTTC.

The gene calls are TRBV29-1 and TRBJ2-3; 7 bases line up with TRBD1. Germline V gene lookup returns CDR1 SQVTM and CDR2 ANQGSEA. This CDR3 spans 12 amino acids. Losses at the gene ends were 7 bases for V and 4 bases for J; bases not matched to a gene: 5. The CDR3 DNA reads TGCAGCGCCGACCAGGGGGCAGATACGCAGTATTTT. The encoded protein is CSADQGADTQYF.

This CDR3 reads CASSYQGGEGNSPLHF. CDR3 sequence (DNA): TGTGCCAGCAGTTACCAAGGCGGGGAGGGTAATTCACCCCTCCACTTT. V usage is TRBV6-5 and J usage is TRBJ1-6; D remains unclear. In germline, CDR1 is MNHEY, CDR2 SVGAGI. The CDR3 is 16 amino acids. The ends were cut back, 2 bases at V and 6 bases at J, with 14 bases in the middle.

This clone was picked up a small number of times. V gene TRBV29-1 combines with J gene TRBJ1-2; 9 nucleotides agree with TRBD1. The germline V gene encodes CDR1 SQVTM and CDR2 ANQGSEA. The CDR3 loop spans 13 amino acids. Trimming cost V 2 bases and J 8 bases; bases outside gene matches: 6. DNA for the CDR3: TGCAGCGTTGAAAGAAACAGGGGGCCAGGCTACACCTTC. Its translation is CSVERNRGPGYTF.

This clone was seen only a few times. V usage is TRBV14 and J usage is TRBJ2-2, with 7 positions matching TRBD1. Germline V gene lookup returns CDR1 SGHDN and CDR2 FVKESK. The junction had 5 bases not matched to a gene; V was cut back by 1 base and J by 3 bases. The CDR3 length is 16 residues. The CDR3 loop is CASSQVPDRDTGELFF. For the CDR3, the DNA is TGTGCCAGCAGCCAAGTGCCAGACAGGGACACCGGGGAGCTGTTTTTT.